This T cell receptor beta chain derives from a study of blood T cell repertoires in COVID-19. Sequencing was performed with immunoSEQ multiplex PCR; in TCRdb, only in-frame clones are kept and a portion is missing. Of 190,000 or so clones in the sample, more than 80% are singletons; the top ten hold 1.2%. The study recruited people aged roughly 18 to 100 years across under 25 US areas. V lost 6 bases to trimming and J lost 6 bases; unmatched junction nucleotides: 9. The germline gives CDR1 SGHRS, CDR2 YFSETQ. The CDR3 runs to 14 residues. Sequenced: PBMCs or T cells enriched from blood (not recorded which). The chain recombines TRBV5-1 with TRBJ1-1; 9 nucleotides line up with TRBD1. The TCR was taken from a man aged 25 to 40 who had recovered from COVID-19. CDR3 loop: CASKGTGGDAEAFF. CDR3 coding DNA: TGCGCCAGCAAAGGAACAGGGGGCGACGCTGAAGCTTTCTTT.